These 28 T cell receptor beta chains originate from one sample sequenced in a study of blood T cell repertoires in COVID-19 (dated by TCRdb to 2020 to 2021). The library was generated by the immunoSEQ multiplex PCR assay. In TCRdb, the immuneACCESS table is reduced to in-frame sequences with V and J assigned. These tables do not hold every clone; where another copy was compared, an unresolved V gene accounts for under half, and the others remain unexplained. The sample table holds 85,000 to 120,000 clones, of which around 80% were seen once. The top ten clones comprise 6.2% of the sample. Sequenced input: peripheral blood. Every receptor here comes from a man of 80 years or more with COVID-19, enrolled during active disease.

J is TRBJ2-3 and V is TRBV27; D is uncertain. Trimming cost V 4 bases and J 2 bases, with 19 bases left between them. The V gene's germline CDR1 is MNHEY and CDR2 SMNVEV (reference sequence). CDR3 length equals 17 residues. The CDR3 DNA sequence: TGTGCCAGCAGTTCGGTCCTAACGAGGAGATCCACAGATACGCAGTATTTT. Protein: CASSSVLTRRSTDTQYF.

V usage is TRBV2 and J usage is TRBJ2-1; 13 bases line up with TRBD2. The CDR3 contains 15 residues. V lost 10 bases and J lost 7; bases outside the gene matches: 10. Germline loops: CDR1 SNHLY, CDR2 FYNNEI. As DNA, the CDR3 is TGTGCCACCACTGGACTAGCGGGAGTTATGAATGAGCAGTTCTTC. It specifies CATTGLAGVMNEQFF.

The chain couples TRBV5-6 to TRBJ1-2, with D unclear. Germline CDR1 reads SGHDT; CDR2 reads YYEEEE. This CDR3 has 13 residues. Trimming stripped 1 base from V and 8 bases from J, with 12 bases between. The CDR3 loop is CASSLSLPRGYTF. In DNA, the CDR3 is TGTGCCAGCAGCTTGTCGTTACCGCGGGGCTACACCTTC.

As concerns this clone: Sequence at one end of the junction differs from germline and may be a read error. Different DNA sequences within this sample yield the same CDR3. The V gene is TRBV19, the J gene TRBJ2-7; 9 nucleotides match TRBD1. The CDR3 has 15 residues. Germline CDR1 and CDR2: LNHDA and SQIVND (reference sequence). This CDR3 is CASSRVAGQGYEQYF. As DNA, the CDR3 is TGTGCCAGTAGTAGGGTGGCGGGACAGGGCTACGAGCAGTACTTT.

This chain uses TRBV3-1 (or the pseudogene TRBV3-2) with TRBJ1-1; D unclear. This CDR3 region has 15 residues. CDR1 and CDR2 (germline): LGHDT, YNNKEL (reference sequence). The ends were cut back, 3 bases at V and 1 base at J, with 12 bases in the middle. CDR3 sequence reads: CASSQGPGWNTEAFF. CDR3 sequence (DNA): TGTGCCAGCAGCCAGGGCCCGGGATGGAACACTGAAGCTTTCTTT.

The J gene is TRBJ2-5, the V gene TRBV28; TRBD2 might be the D (6 bases). The V gene's germline CDR1 is MDHEN and CDR2 SYDVKM. The CDR3 has 13 residues. V was clipped by 6 bases and J by 5 bases, with 13 bases between them. The CDR3 DNA follows: TGTGCCAGCAGAGAGGGAGGACGGGAGACCCAGTACTTC. Its translation: CASREGGRETQYF.

This chain joins TRBV29-1 and TRBJ2-1, with TRBD2 identical over 9 bases. Trimming took 4 bases from V and 2 from J; bases not matched to a gene: 3. Germline-derived CDR1 and CDR2 are SQVTM and ANQGSEA. The CDR3 covers 14 residues. The CDR3 bases are TGCAGCGTTGTAGCGGGAGAGGCCTACAATGAGCAGTTCTTC. Translation gives CSVVAGEAYNEQFF.

This clone has just a few counts. The rearrangement uses TRBV24-1 and TRBJ2-5; 8 bases agree with TRBD1. Germline loops: CDR1 KGHDR, CDR2 SFDVKD. The CDR3 extends over 13 amino acids. Trimming cost V 7 bases and J 4 bases; bases outside gene matches: 4. The CDR3 loop reads CATSPGGAETQYF. The DNA of the CDR3 is TGTGCCACCAGCCCAGGGGGCGCAGAGACCCAGTACTTC.

This clone was seen just once. The V and J genes are TRBV28 and TRBJ2-5; D is perhaps TRBD1 (6 bases). Deletions cut 7 bases from V and 2 bases from J, with 11 bases between. The CDR3 extends over 13 amino acids. Germline V CDR1 and CDR2: MDHEN, SYDVKM. Written as DNA, the CDR3 is TGTGCCAGCACCTCCGGGACACAAGAGACCCAGTACTTC. The encoded protein is CASTSGTQETQYF. Using reference TRBV28 and TRBJ2-5 for the parts outside the CDR3, the full variable domain is DVKVTQSSRYLVKRTGEKVFLECVQDMDHENMFWYRQDPGLGLRLIYFSYDVKMKEKGDIPEGYSVSREKKERFSLILESASTNQTSMYLCASTSGTQETQYFGPGTRLLVL.

The chain combines TRBV6-6 with TRBJ2-7; 10 bases agree with TRBD2. The CDR3 is made up of 14 amino acids. V dropped 7 bases and J dropped 4; count of bases not matched to a gene: 7. Germline V CDR1 and CDR2: MNHNY, SVGAGI (reference sequence). CDR3 in amino acids: CASIKAGGPYEQYF. The CDR3 nucleotides are TGTGCCAGCATTAAAGCGGGAGGGCCTTACGAGCAGTACTTC.

A single count supports this clone. The chain links TRBV4-1 to TRBJ2-7, with 7 bases matching TRBD1. Germline CDR1 MGHRA, CDR2 YSYEKL. V was clipped by 5 bases and J by 2 bases; unmatched bases: 6. The CDR3 has 14 residues. As DNA, the CDR3 is TGCGCCAGCAGCAGCCGGGACAGTGCCTACGAGCAGTACTTC. This encodes CASSSRDSAYEQYF.

Here the CDR3 reads CASSLSLAVSSGEGYNEQFF. CDR3 bases: TGTGCCAGCAGTTTATCCTTAGCGGTTTCATCGGGGGAGGGTTACAATGAGCAGTTCTTC. The rearrangement joins TRBV27 to TRBJ2-1, with TRBD2 matching over 7 bases. The CDR3 extends over 20 amino acids. With V trimmed by 0 bases and J by 4 bases, 18 bases remained unmatched. Germline CDR1 and CDR2: MNHEY and SMNVEV (reference sequence).

The rearrangement uses TRBV5-1 and TRBJ2-1; 7 nucleotides align to TRBD2. In germline, CDR1 is SGHRS, CDR2 YFSETQ. The CDR3 loop spans 15 amino acids. The V gene end was trimmed by 4 bases and the J gene end by 0 bases; junction bases not matched to a gene: 4. CDR3 bases: TGCGCCAGCAGCCCGGGACTACCCTCCTACAATGAGCAGTTCTTC. Its protein is CASSPGLPSYNEQFF.

This chain connects TRBV7-6 to TRBJ2-5, with TRBD2 identical over 16 bases. Per the germline V gene, CDR1 is SGHVS and CDR2 is FNYEAQ. The ends lost 4 bases at V and 5 bases at J; junction bases unmatched: 10. This CDR3 spans 18 amino acids. The CDR3, as DNA: TGTGCCAGCAGCTATAAGGGACTAGCGGGAGGGCCCGGTGAGACCCAGTACTTC. Translated, it gives CASSYKGLAGGPGETQYF. The full variable domain, completed using reference TRBV7-6 and TRBJ2-5, is GAGVSQSPRYKVTKRGQDVALRCDPISGHVSLYWYRQALGQGPEFLTYFNYEAQQDKSGLPNDRFSAERPEGSISTLTIQRTEQRDSAMYRCASSYKGLAGGPGETQYFGPGTRLLVL.

This clone has more than one count but fewer than ten. The chain joins TRBV2 to TRBJ1-2; D is unresolved. V lost 0 bases and J lost 7, with 12 bases in between. The CDR3 runs to 14 residues. Germline CDR1 SNHLY, CDR2 FYNNEI. The CDR3 sequence is CASSEARAAPGYTF. The DNA for the CDR3 is TGTGCCAGCAGTGAAGCGAGGGCTGCTCCTGGCTACACCTTC.

In this sample, this clone turned up once. V gene TRBV19 combines with J gene TRBJ2-5; D might be TRBD1 (5 bases). The CDR3 is 15 residues long. Trimming took off 8 bases at V and 4 bases at J, with 20 bases between the two ends. The germline V gene encodes CDR1 LNHDA and CDR2 SQIVND (reference sequence). DNA for the CDR3: TGTGCCAGTTCGAAATACGGCAGGGTAGGAGAGACCCAGTACTTC. Residues: CASSKYGRVGETQYF.

The rearrangement joins TRBV6-5 to TRBJ1-1; D is perhaps TRBD1 (5 bases). The CDR3 totals 13 residues. Germline-derived CDR1 and CDR2 are MNHEY and SVGAGI. The germline V and J ends were trimmed by 4 bases and 6 bases, with 12 bases remaining between them. The DNA for the CDR3 is TGTGCCAGCAGTTTGGGGGGGGGAGCTGAAGCTTTCTTT. This sequence encodes CASSLGGGAEAFF.

This chain joins TRBV7-9 and TRBJ1-4; D not resolved. The V and J ends lost 2 bases and 8 bases respectively, with 12 bases between them. Germline CDR1 SEHNR, CDR2 FQNEAQ (reference sequence). This CDR3 spans 14 amino acids. Here the CDR3 reads CASSLQTGGEKLFF. CDR3 sequence (DNA): TGTGCCAGCAGCTTACAAACGGGAGGAGAAAAACTGTTTTTT.

The rearrangement joins TRBV6-2 or TRBV6-3 to TRBJ1-5, with 9 bases lining up with TRBD1. The CDR3 consists of 18 residues. V lost 4 bases and J lost 0; bases outside the gene matches: 10. The germline V gene has CDR1 MNHEY and CDR2 SVGEGT. CDR3 sequence reads: CASSFRDRERDSNQPQHF. The CDR3 region has the DNA TGTGCCAGCAGTTTCCGGGACAGGGAAAGGGATAGCAATCAGCCCCAGCATTTT.

The CDR3 reads CASSLQAGSAETQYF. CDR3 sequence (DNA): TGTGCCAGCAGCTTGCAGGCAGGCAGTGCAGAGACCCAGTACTTC. The chain uses TRBV7-8 and TRBJ2-5; D ambiguous. V was cut by 3 bases and J by 4 bases, with 15 bases left in between. The CDR3 sequence is 15 residues long. Germline V gene lookup returns CDR1 SGHVS and CDR2 FQNEAQ.

J is TRBJ2-7 and V is TRBV3-1 (or the pseudogene TRBV3-2), with D possibly matching TRBD1 (5 bases). V shed 1 base and J shed 2 bases, with 9 bases lying between them. The CDR3 covers 14 residues. In germline, CDR1 is LGHDT, CDR2 YNNKEL (reference sequence). The CDR3 region has the DNA TGTGCCAGCAGCCAAGGTCCAGGGCCCTACGAGCAGTACTTC. Amino acids: CASSQGPGPYEQYF.

J is TRBJ1-5 and V is TRBV18; no firm D call. CDR1 and CDR2 (germline): KGHSH, LQKENI. This CDR3 is 13 amino acids long. Trimming stripped 5 bases from V and 7 bases from J, with 12 bases between. The CDR3 sequence: CASSDWGDQPQHF. CDR3 nucleotides: TGTGCCAGCTCAGATTGGGGAGACCAGCCCCAGCATTTT.

This clone was detected many times. The rearrangement joins TRBV7-8 to TRBJ1-2; TRBD1 matches 10 bases. J gave up 0 bases and V 1 base, and 2 bases lay outside the gene matches. This CDR3 is built from 16 residues. CDR1 is SGHVS and CDR2 is FQNEAQ in the germline V gene. CDR3 protein: CASSLGGTGANYGYTF. The CDR3, as DNA: TGTGCCAGCAGCTTAGGGGGGACAGGGGCTAACTATGGCTACACCTTC.

The CDR3 loop is CASTPTGGTEAFF. The CDR3 nucleotides are TGTGCCAGTACCCCTACAGGGGGCACTGAAGCTTTCTTT. This rearrangement joins TRBV19 to TRBJ1-1, with 8 bases identical to TRBD1. The length of the CDR3 is 13 residues. V lost 7 bases to trimming and J lost 4 bases; unmatched junction nucleotides: 5. The germline gives CDR1 LNHDA, CDR2 SQIVND (reference sequence).

V is TRBV20-1 and J is TRBJ2-3, with TRBD2 identical over 9 bases. Trimming cost V 3 bases and J 0 bases; bases outside gene matches: 13. Germline V lookup: CDR1 DFQATT, CDR2 SNEGSKA (reference sequence). The CDR3 is 18 residues long. CDR3 sequence (DNA): TGCAGTGCTAGTATCGTAGCGGGAGACTCAACTAGCACAGATACGCAGTATTTT. Residues: CSASIVAGDSTSTDTQYF.

This sequence joins TRBV24-1 and TRBJ2-1; 7 positions agree with TRBD2. After removal of 4 bases from V and 7 bases from J, the junction contained 21 bases not matched to a gene. The germline V gene has CDR1 KGHDR and CDR2 SFDVKD. The CDR3 is 19 residues long. The CDR3 bases are TGTGCCACCAGTGAATTCCCACTCGGGCGGCGGGAGTCCCAAAATGAGCAGTTCTTC. As protein: CATSEFPLGRRESQNEQFF.

This clone was detected a few times. The chain links TRBV2 to TRBJ2-5; D not certain. CDR1 SNHLY and CDR2 FYNNEI come from the germline V gene. Between the trimmed V and J ends, which lost 5 bases and 2 bases, there was a span of 9 bases. The CDR3 totals 13 residues. The CDR3 reads CASSLGRQETQYF. The CDR3 DNA sequence: TGTGCCAGCAGTTTGGGCAGACAAGAGACCCAGTACTTC.

V usage is TRBV11-2 and J usage is TRBJ2-4; D is perhaps TRBD1 or TRBD2 (5 bases each). The V gene's germline CDR1 is SGHAT and CDR2 FQNNGV. The CDR3 has 14 amino acids. Trimming removed 5 bases at V and 6 bases at J, with 14 bases between. The CDR3 nucleotides are TGTGCCAGCAGCATAGGGGTTGGGAGAAACATTCAGTACTTC. It codes for CASSIGVGRNIQYF.